The 16 T cell receptor beta chains in this list originate from one sample, sequenced in a study of preoperative IRX-2 immunotherapy in early breast cancer. Sequencing was performed with immunoSEQ multiplex PCR; in TCRdb, only in-frame clones are kept and a portion is missing. The repertoire has 20,000 to 30,000 clones, just under 80% of them found once; the top ten carry around 2.2%. Treatment noted: preoperative locoregional IRX-2 cytokine immunotherapy. Material: lymph node tissue, obtained before IRX-2 immunotherapy. These receptors originate from a human donor with breast cancer.

This chain uses TRBV30 with TRBJ1-4, with D hard to call. Deletions cut 4 bases from V and 8 bases from J, with 11 bases between. The length of the CDR3 is 12 residues. CDR1 is GTSNPN and CDR2 is SVGIG in the germline V gene (reference sequence). This CDR3 reads CAWKAPYEKLFF. The CDR3 region has the DNA TGTGCCTGGAAGGCGCCGTACGAAAAACTGTTTTTT.

This clone was observed once. This chain links TRBV5-1 with TRBJ2-3; 14 positions agree with TRBD2. CDR3 length equals 16 residues. Germline CDR1 SGHRS, CDR2 YFSETQ. V lost 3 bases and J lost 5; bases outside the gene matches: 5. The CDR3 DNA sequence: TGCGCCAGCAGCTCCGGACTAGCGGGGGGTCGAGATACGCAGTATTTT. Residues: CASSSGLAGGRDTQYF.

The V and J genes are TRBV19 and TRBJ1-6, with 7 bases fitting TRBD1. This CDR3 has 13 amino acids. J lost 7 bases, V lost 7 bases, and 4 bases had no gene match. The germline V gene has CDR1 LNHDA and CDR2 SQIVND (reference sequence). DNA for the CDR3: TGTGCCAGTAAGACAGGGTGGAATTCACCCCTCCACTTT. Protein sequence: CASKTGWNSPLHF.

V is TRBV6-8 and J is TRBJ1-6; D is ambiguous. V lost 7 bases and J lost 7, with 17 bases in between. Germline loops: CDR1 MNHGY, CDR2 SAAAGT. The CDR3 is 15 residues long. CDR3: CASTRTLEGNSPLHF. The CDR3 region has the DNA TGTGCCAGCACACGGACCCTCGAGGGAAATTCACCCCTCCACTTT.

The chain employs TRBV11-3 and TRBJ2-7; 14 bases map to TRBD2. After removal of 2 bases from V and 5 bases from J, the junction contained 14 bases not matched to a gene. Germline lookup yields CDR1 SGHNT and CDR2 YENEEA. This CDR3 is built from 19 residues. The CDR3 protein is CASSLFRLGLAGVSHEQYF. As DNA, the CDR3 is TGTGCCAGCAGCTTATTTAGGCTGGGACTAGCGGGGGTGAGCCACGAGCAGTACTTC. The variable domain in full, completed from reference TRBV11-3 and TRBJ2-7, reads EAGVVQSPRYKIIEKKQPVAFWCNPISGHNTLYWYLQNLGQGPELLIRYENEEAVDDSQLPKDRFSAERLKGVDSTLKIQPAELGDSAVYLCASSLFRLGLAGVSHEQYFGPGTRLTVT.

J is TRBJ2-3 and V is TRBV18; D possibly corresponds to TRBD1 (5 bases). The CDR3 sequence is 13 residues long. In germline, CDR1 is KGHSH, CDR2 LQKENI. Trimming pared 6 bases from V and 3 bases from J, leaving 10 bases between. As DNA, the CDR3 is TGTGCCAGCTCGAGCCAGGGAACAGATACGCAGTATTTT. Translating gives CASSSQGTDTQYF.

A single count supports this clone. The rearrangement uses TRBV5-4 and TRBJ2-7, with 10 bases that match TRBD2. Germline values: CDR1 SGHNT, CDR2 YYREEE (reference sequence). CDR3 size: 13 residues. Trimming at V came to 2 bases and at J to 7 bases, leaving 3 bases not matched to a gene. The CDR3 spells CASSLAGGREQYF. The CDR3 DNA reads as TGTGCCAGCAGCTTAGCGGGGGGGCGGGAGCAGTACTTC.

This clone turned up a few times. The rearrangement joins TRBV6-8 to TRBJ1-3; no firm D call. The CDR3 spans 16 residues. V was pared by 1 base and J by 2 bases, with 12 bases between. The germline gives CDR1 MNHGY, CDR2 SAAAGT. CDR3 DNA: TGTGCCAGCAGTTACTTAAGATCAACGGCTGGAAACACCATATATTTT. This translates into CASSYLRSTAGNTIYF.

J is TRBJ1-4 and V is TRBV11-3; 10 bases agree with TRBD1. Per germline, CDR1 SGHNT and CDR2 YENEEA. V was clipped by 5 bases and J by 8 bases; unmatched bases: 11. There are 16 residues in the CDR3. The CDR3 loop is CASSPRQDRGVEKLFF. For the CDR3, the DNA is TGTGCCAGCAGCCCACGCCAGGACAGGGGGGTAGAAAAACTGTTTTTT.

The chain combines TRBV6-8 with TRBJ1-1, with unresolved D. The CDR3 contains 17 residues. Trimming stripped 6 bases from V and 5 bases from J, with 25 bases between. Germline V CDR1 and CDR2: MNHGY, SAAAGT. The CDR3 DNA sequence: TGTGCCAGCAGCTACCGAAAATTCCAGGCGACTAATACTGAAGCTTTCTTT. This encodes CASSYRKFQATNTEAFF.

The chain links TRBV11-3 to TRBJ1-2, with TRBD1 matching 9 bases. Looked up from germline, CDR1 is SGHNT and CDR2 is YENEEA. The CDR3 loop spans 16 amino acids. V lost 4 bases, J lost 4 bases, and 10 bases stayed unmatched. The CDR3: CASSSYSSQGAYGYTF. CDR3 sequence (DNA): TGTGCCAGCAGCTCATATTCTTCACAGGGGGCCTATGGCTACACCTTC.

J is TRBJ2-5 and V is TRBV12-5; TRBD2 might be the D (5 bases). The CDR3 is made up of 13 amino acids. Germline loops: CDR1 LGHNT, CDR2 FRNRAP. V was cut by 5 bases and J by 2 bases, with 9 bases left in between. Here the CDR3 reads CASGPSGQETQYF. CDR3 in DNA: TGTGCTAGTGGTCCCTCGGGGCAAGAGACCCAGTACTTC. Variable domain in full (rest from reference TRBV12-5 and TRBJ2-5): DARVTQTPRHKVTEMGQEVTMRCQPILGHNTVFWYRQTMMQGLELLAYFRNRAPLDDSGMPKDRFSAEMPDATLATLKIQPSEPRDSAVYFCASGPSGQETQYFGPGTRLLVL.

The CDR3 reads CASSLAGLGNQPQHF. CDR3 sequence (DNA): TGTGCCAGCAGTTTGGCGGGATTGGGCAATCAGCCCCAGCATTTT. V and J are TRBV28 and TRBJ1-5; D is unclear. The V and J ends lost 3 bases and 2 bases respectively, with 11 bases between them. The length of the CDR3 is 15 residues. The germline V gene encodes CDR1 MDHEN and CDR2 SYDVKM.

The J gene is TRBJ2-1, the V gene TRBV4-1; the D is unclear. Looked up from germline, CDR1 is MGHRA and CDR2 is YSYEKL. The CDR3 extends over 16 amino acids. V was cut by 4 bases and J by 0 bases, with 13 bases left in between. CDR3 residues: CASSPTYSSSYNEQFF. CDR3 in DNA: TGCGCCAGCAGCCCCACGTATTCAAGCTCCTACAATGAGCAGTTCTTC.

The genes are TRBV14 and TRBJ2-1; 7 nucleotides agree with TRBD1. In germline, CDR1 is SGHDN, CDR2 FVKESK. The V gene end was trimmed by 4 bases and the J gene end by 3 bases; junction bases not matched to a gene: 9. This CDR3 is built from 16 residues. CDR3 sequence (DNA): TGTGCCAGCAGCCCTTTGAGAGGGGGCCTCTACAATGAGCAGTTCTTC. Its protein product is CASSPLRGGLYNEQFF. The whole variable domain, remainder taken from reference TRBV14 and TRBJ2-1, is EAGVTQFPSHSVIEKGQTVTLRCDPISGHDNLYWYRRVMGKEIKFLLHFVKESKQDESGMPNNRFLAERTGGTYSTLKVQPAELEDSGVYFCASSPLRGGLYNEQFFGPGTRLTVL.

V is TRBV15 and J is TRBJ2-1; TRBD1 or TRBD2 may be the D gene (5 bases each). Germline assignment: CDR1 LNHNV and CDR2 YYDKDF (reference sequence). The CDR3 runs to 15 residues. The V end was cut by 0 bases, the J end by 4 bases, with 10 bases between. CDR3 protein: CATSRDGTSYNEQFF. The DNA for the CDR3 is TGTGCCACCAGCAGAGATGGGACCAGTTACAATGAGCAGTTCTTC.